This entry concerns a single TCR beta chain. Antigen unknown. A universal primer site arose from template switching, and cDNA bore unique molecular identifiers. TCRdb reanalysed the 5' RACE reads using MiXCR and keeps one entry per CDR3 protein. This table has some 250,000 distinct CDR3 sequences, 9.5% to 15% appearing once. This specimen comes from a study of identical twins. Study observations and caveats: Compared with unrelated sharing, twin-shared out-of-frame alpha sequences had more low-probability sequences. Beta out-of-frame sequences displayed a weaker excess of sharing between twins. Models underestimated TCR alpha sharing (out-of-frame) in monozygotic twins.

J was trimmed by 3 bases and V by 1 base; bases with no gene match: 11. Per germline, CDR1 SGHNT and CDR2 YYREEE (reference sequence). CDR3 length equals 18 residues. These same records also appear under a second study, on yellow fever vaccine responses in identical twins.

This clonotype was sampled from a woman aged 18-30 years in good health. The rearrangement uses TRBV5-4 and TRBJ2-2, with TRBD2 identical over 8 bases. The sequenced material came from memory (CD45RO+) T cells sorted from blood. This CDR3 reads CASSLYPHQLADTGELFF. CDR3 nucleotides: TGTGCCAGCAGCTTGTATCCCCACCAACTAGCGGACACCGGGGAGCTGTTTTTT.